This T cell receptor beta chain is drawn from a study of shared clonotypes between healthy human individuals. Sequencing used immunoSEQ multiplex PCR; TCRdb keeps in-frame clones, though not all of them. The sample includes more than 2 million clones, around 93% seen only once; the top ten take 1.5% to 2%. The germline V gene encodes CDR1 MDHEN and CDR2 SYDVKM. Trimming left V 5 bases short and J 2 bases short, with 16 bases between. The CDR3 is 15 amino acids. Positive CCR7 selection of CD45RO-negative cells yielded the naive CD8 cells, and terminally differentiated effector memory CD45RA+ cells were excluded.

The TCR comes from a man aged 18 to 35 in good health. Some clones in this sample may be carry-over from other donors' samples. Sequenced material: naive CD8+ T cells from PBMCs. V is TRBV28 and J is TRBJ2-7, with D possibly matching TRBD1 (6 bases). This CDR3 is CASSLQGREPYEQYF. CDR3 sequence (DNA): TGTGCCAGCAGTCTACAGGGTAGGGAGCCCTACGAGCAGTACTTC.